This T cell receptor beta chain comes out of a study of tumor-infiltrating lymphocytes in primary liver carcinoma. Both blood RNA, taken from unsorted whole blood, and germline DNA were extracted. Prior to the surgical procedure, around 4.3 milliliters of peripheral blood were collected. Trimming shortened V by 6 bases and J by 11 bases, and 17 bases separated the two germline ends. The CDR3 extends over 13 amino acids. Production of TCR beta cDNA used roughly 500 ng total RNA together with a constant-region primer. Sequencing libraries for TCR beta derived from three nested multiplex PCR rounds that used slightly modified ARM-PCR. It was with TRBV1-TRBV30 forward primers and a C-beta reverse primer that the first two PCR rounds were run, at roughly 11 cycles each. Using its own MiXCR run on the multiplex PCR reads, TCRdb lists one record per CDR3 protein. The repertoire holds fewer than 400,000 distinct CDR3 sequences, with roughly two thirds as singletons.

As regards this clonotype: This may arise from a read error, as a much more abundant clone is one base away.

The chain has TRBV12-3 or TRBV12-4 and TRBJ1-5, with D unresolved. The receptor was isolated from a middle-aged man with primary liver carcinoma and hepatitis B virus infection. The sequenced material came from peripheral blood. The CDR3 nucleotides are TGTGCCAGCAGCCCCGGGCATATCCAGTCCCAGCATTTT. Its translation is CASSPGHIQSQHF.